The T cell receptor (beta chain) described here comes from a study of technical replicates of blood from several donors. Sequencing used immunoSEQ multiplex PCR; TCRdb keeps in-frame clones, though not all of them. The sample consists of 85,000 to 100,000 clones, under 97% of them appearing once. The junction had 3 bases not matched to a gene; V was cut back by 5 bases and J by 4 bases. The CDR3 has 14 residues. The germline CDR1 and CDR2 sequences are SNHLY and FYNNEI. This chain uses TRBV2 with TRBJ2-7; the match to TRBD2 covers 12 bases. The TCR was taken from a human donor in good health. Material for sequencing was T cells isolated from PBMCs. DNA of the CDR3: TGTGCCAGCAGTCCCGGACTAGCGGGATACGAGCAGTACTTC. Translated, it gives CASSPGLAGYEQYF.